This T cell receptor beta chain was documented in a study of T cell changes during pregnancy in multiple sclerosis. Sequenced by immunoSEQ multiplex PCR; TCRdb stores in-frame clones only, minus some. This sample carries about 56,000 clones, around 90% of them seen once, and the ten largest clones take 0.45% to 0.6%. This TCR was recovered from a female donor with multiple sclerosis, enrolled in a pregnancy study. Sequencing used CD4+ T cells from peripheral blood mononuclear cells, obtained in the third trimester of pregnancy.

The CDR3 DNA reads as TGTGCCAGCAGCTCCGTCCCCAGGCCGCAGGACACCATATATTTT. Protein sequence: CASSSVPRPQDTIYF. The chain couples TRBV5-5 to TRBJ1-3; D unclear. Between the trimmed V and J ends, which lost 3 bases and 8 bases, there was a span of 18 bases. There are 15 residues in the CDR3. Germline V gene lookup returns CDR1 SGHKS and CDR2 YYEKEE (reference sequence).